This TCR beta chain was recovered during a study of control samples from healthy donors and cancer patients. This table comes from immunoSEQ multiplex PCR, and its TCRdb copy is limited to in-frame clones, with some not included. The sample shows 65,000 to 90,000 clones, under 90% of them seen only once. Germline assignment: CDR1 LGHDT and CDR2 YNNKEL (reference sequence). The length of the CDR3 is 15 residues. V trimming: 6 bases; J trimming: 1 base; junction bases outside the gene matches: 7. The chain combines TRBV3-1 (or the pseudogene TRBV3-2) with TRBJ1-1; 8 nucleotides align to TRBD1. The material sequenced was PBMCs. The clonotype was recovered from a woman aged 45-60 years with colorectal cancer. In DNA form, the CDR3 reads TGTGCCAGCAGGCTCCAGGGGGCTGGGAACACTGAAGCTTTCTTT. Its protein is CASRLQGAGNTEAFF.